The sequence of this T cell receptor beta chain was determined in a study of T cells in localized non-small cell lung cancer. The table lists this clone with a count of one. This CDR3 contains 14 residues. V shed 4 bases and J 5 bases; nucleotides not matched to a gene: 4. Germline-derived CDR1 and CDR2 are SQVTM and ANQGSEA. TCRdb keeps only in-frame clones here, not all; method: immunoSEQ multiplex PCR. The profile shows roughly 38,000 clones, roughly 85% of them singletons. The sequence derives from a male donor at least 60 years old with stage II lung adenocarcinoma. The V and J genes are TRBV29-1 and TRBJ1-4; TRBD1 agrees at 10 bases. The source was peripheral blood mononuclear cells, collected before any cancer treatment. The CDR3 reads CSVVGDRGNEKLFF. The DNA of the CDR3 is TGCAGCGTTGTGGGGGACAGGGGAAATGAAAAACTGTTTTTT.